This is a list of T cell receptor beta chains from one sample in a study of control samples from healthy donors and cancer patients. Repertoires were generated with immunoSEQ multiplex PCR, while TCRdb's copy carries only in-frame clones and drops some. The sample lists approximately 140,000 clones; roughly 93% were seen once. The specimen sequenced was blood. The receptors were gathered from a man younger than 35 in good health. Each CDR3 is given without its conserved first and last residue. Fields, in order: V gene, CDR3 protein.

V: TRBV6-2/TRBV6-3; CDR3: ASSYRGLVI
V: TRBV6-5; CDR3: ASSYIGRKVYT
V: TRBV5-4; CDR3: ASSLRGQGTNIQY
V: TRBV13; CDR3: ASSFLAGGPEVPSYEQY
V: TRBV11-3; CDR3: ASSLGVLSEETQY
V: TRBV14; CDR3: ASSQKTGRGTEAF
V: TRBV3-1/TRBV3-2; CDR3: ASSQAGSQAEAF
V: TRBV7-2; CDR3: ASSLEPDYNEQF
V: TRBV5-1; CDR3: ASSLAPSGRTTSYEQY
V: TRBV12-3/TRBV12-4; CDR3: ASSENTEAF
V: TRBV6-5; CDR3: ASSYFSRAAAPLH
V: TRBV28; CDR3: ASSFGPGGAF
V: TRBV7-2; CDR3: ASSLQGSQPQH
V: TRBV5-6; CDR3: ASSLGGGNQPQH
V: TRBV19; CDR3: ASSTGGLDRKAEAF
V: TRBV7-2; CDR3: ASSPVFSGSYGYT
V: TRBV5-5; CDR3: ASSLGGAGEAF